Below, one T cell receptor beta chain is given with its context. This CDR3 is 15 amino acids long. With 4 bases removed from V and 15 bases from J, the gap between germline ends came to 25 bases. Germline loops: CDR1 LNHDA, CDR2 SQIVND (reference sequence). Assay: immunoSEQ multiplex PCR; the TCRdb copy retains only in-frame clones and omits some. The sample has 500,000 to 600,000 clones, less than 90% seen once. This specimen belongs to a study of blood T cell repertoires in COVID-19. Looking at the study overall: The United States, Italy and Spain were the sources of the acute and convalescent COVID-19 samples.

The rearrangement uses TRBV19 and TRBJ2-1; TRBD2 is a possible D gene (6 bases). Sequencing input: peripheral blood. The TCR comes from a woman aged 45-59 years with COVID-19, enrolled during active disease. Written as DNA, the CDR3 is TGTGCCAGTAGTAGCAGCCGGAGCATTTTTGTGGGGGGGTTCTTC. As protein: CASSSSRSIFVGGFF.